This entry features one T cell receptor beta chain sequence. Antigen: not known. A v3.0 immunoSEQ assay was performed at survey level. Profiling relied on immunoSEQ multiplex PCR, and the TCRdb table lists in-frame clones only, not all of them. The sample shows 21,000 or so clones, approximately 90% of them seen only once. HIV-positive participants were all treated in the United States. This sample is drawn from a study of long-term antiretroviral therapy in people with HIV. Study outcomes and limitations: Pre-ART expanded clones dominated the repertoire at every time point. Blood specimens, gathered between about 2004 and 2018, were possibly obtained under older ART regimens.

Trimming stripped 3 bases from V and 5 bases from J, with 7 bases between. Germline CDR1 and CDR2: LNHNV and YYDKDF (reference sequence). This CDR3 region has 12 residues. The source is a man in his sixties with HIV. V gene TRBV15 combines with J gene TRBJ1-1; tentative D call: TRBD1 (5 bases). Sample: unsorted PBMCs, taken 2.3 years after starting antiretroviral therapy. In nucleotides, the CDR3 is TGTGCCACCAGCAGGGGGCGAACTGAAGCTTTCTTT. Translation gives CATSRGRTEAFF.